Listed below are T cell receptor beta chains from one sample, sequenced in a study of Ad26.COV2.S vaccination and SARS-CoV-2 variants. The repertoire was sequenced with immunoSEQ multiplex PCR; TCRdb's copy has only in-frame clones and lacks some. In the table there are fewer than 400,000 clones, around nine tenths of which are singletons. The input for sequencing was peripheral blood, taken in a trial of Ad26.COV2.S vaccine versus placebo. All receptors derive from a person aged 18 to 65 who received the Ad26.COV2.S COVID-19 vaccine or a placebo. Each CDR3 is given with its conserved first and last residue. The D gene is left open where the match is weak. Only part of the rows carry a size: once, few, many, or a class if the clone is expanded.

V,D,J,size,CDR3,DNA
TRBV5-6,TRBD1,TRBJ1-1,.,CASSNRQGGPPEAFF,TGTGCCAGCAGCAACCGACAGGGCGGCCCCCCTGAAGCTTTCTTT
TRBV7-9,.,TRBJ1-1,few,CASSLPPRDTEAFF,TGTGCCAGCAGCTTACCCCCCAGGGACACTGAAGCTTTCTTT
TRBV3-1/TRBV3-2,.,TRBJ1-4,.,CATSLWAGRGEKLFF,TGTGCCACCTCTTTGTGGGCAGGGAGAGGTGAAAAACTGTTTTTT
TRBV12-3/TRBV12-4,TRBD1,TRBJ1-1,.,CASSVRTGAEAFF,TGTGCCAGCAGCGTACGGACAGGGGCCGAAGCTTTCTTT
TRBV6-5,TRBD1,TRBJ2-5,.,CASSYQDRGRETQYF,TGTGCCAGCAGTTACCAGGACAGGGGGCGAGAGACCCAGTACTTC
TRBV6-2/TRBV6-3,TRBD2,TRBJ2-3,.,CASSGPGLAFSTDTQYF,TGTGCCAGCAGCGGACCGGGACTAGCGTTTAGCACAGATACGCAGTATTTT
TRBV7-9,.,TRBJ1-2,.,CASSQAGQGGGYTF,TGTGCCAGCAGCCAAGCAGGGCAAGGGGGTGGCTACACCTTC
TRBV4-1,.,TRBJ1-2,.,CASSLGVVDGYTF,TGCGCCAGCAGCCTGGGGGTAGTGGATGGCTACACCTTC
TRBV6-6,TRBD2,TRBJ2-5,once,CASSYSTSGEETQYF,TGTGCCAGCAGTTACTCGACTAGCGGGGAGGAGACCCAGTACTTC
TRBV19,.,TRBJ1-2,.,CASLNGDGYTF,TGTGCCAGTCTAAATGGGGATGGCTACACCTTC
TRBV6-2/TRBV6-3,.,TRBJ1-5,.,CASSSYPGLQSQPQHF,TGTGCCAGCAGTTCTTATCCGGGGCTGCAGAGCCAGCCCCAGCATTTT
TRBV10-1,TRBD2,TRBJ2-3,.,CASSESGGVDTQYF,TGCGCCAGCAGTGAGAGCGGGGGGGTAGATACGCAGTATTTT
TRBV6-5,.,TRBJ1-2,.,CASSTTPLYGYTF,TGTGCCAGCAGCACGACACCCCTCTATGGCTACACCTTC
TRBV19,.,TRBJ1-2,.,CASSMSQFYGYTF,TGTGCCAGTAGTATGAGCCAGTTCTATGGCTACACCTTC
TRBV7-2,.,TRBJ2-1,.,CASSQNRGPNNEQFF,TGTGCCAGCAGCCAAAATCGGGGTCCGAACAATGAGCAGTTCTTC
TRBV7-9,.,TRBJ2-1,.,CASSFVNGLWENEQFF,TGTGCCAGCAGCTTCGTTAACGGACTATGGGAAAATGAGCAGTTCTTC
TRBV19,TRBD1,TRBJ1-5,.,CASRGQGPLNQPQHF,TGTGCCAGTAGAGGACAGGGGCCGTTGAATCAGCCCCAGCATTTT
TRBV6-1,TRBD2,TRBJ2-7,.,CASSERSGGSYEQYF,TGTGCCAGCAGTGAAAGGTCGGGGGGATCCTACGAGCAGTACTTC
TRBV30,.,TRBJ2-4,.,CAWSETGLENIQYF,TGTGCCTGGAGCGAGACGGGACTTGAAAACATTCAGTACTTC
TRBV7-6,.,TRBJ1-6,.,CASSLGGAISPLHF,TGTGCCAGCAGCTTAGGGGGAGCCATTTCACCCCTCCACTTT
TRBV5-1,.,TRBJ2-5,.,CASSLGFPKETQYF,TGCGCCAGCAGCTTGGGGTTCCCCAAAGAGACCCAGTACTTC
TRBV25-1,TRBD1,TRBJ1-2,.,CASSEGQGIGYTF,TGTGCCAGCAGTGAGGGACAGGGGATAGGCTACACCTTC
TRBV19,TRBD1,TRBJ1-4,.,CASSTTGTVGKLFF,TGTGCCAGTAGCACTACAGGGACAGTCGGAAAACTGTTTTTT
TRBV11-2,.,TRBJ1-3,.,CASSLRTVSGNTIYF,TGTGCCAGCAGCTTAAGGACAGTCTCTGGAAACACCATATATTTT
TRBV10-2,TRBD2,TRBJ2-3,.,CASSDGLAVGTDTQYF,TGCGCCAGCAGTGACGGACTAGCTGTGGGCACAGATACGCAGTATTTT
TRBV7-6,.,TRBJ2-3,.,CASSSGSGTGPDTQYF,TGTGCCAGCAGCTCGGGGTCGGGGACCGGCCCGGATACGCAGTATTTT
TRBV18,.,TRBJ1-2,.,CASSPTGPNYGYTF,TGTGCCAGCTCACCCACGGGGCCTAACTATGGCTACACCTTC